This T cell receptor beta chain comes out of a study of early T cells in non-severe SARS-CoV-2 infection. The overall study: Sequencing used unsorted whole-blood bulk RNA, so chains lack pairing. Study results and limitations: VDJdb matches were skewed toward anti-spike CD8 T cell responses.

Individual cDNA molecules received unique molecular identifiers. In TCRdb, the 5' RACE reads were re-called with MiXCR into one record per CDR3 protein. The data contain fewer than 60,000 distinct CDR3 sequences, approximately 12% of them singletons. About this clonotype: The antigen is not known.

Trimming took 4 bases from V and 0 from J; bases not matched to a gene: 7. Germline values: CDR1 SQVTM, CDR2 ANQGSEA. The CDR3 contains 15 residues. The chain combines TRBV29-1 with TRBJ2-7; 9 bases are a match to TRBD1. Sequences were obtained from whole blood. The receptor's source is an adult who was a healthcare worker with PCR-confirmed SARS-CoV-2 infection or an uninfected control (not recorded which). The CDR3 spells CSVAEDRGLSYEQYF. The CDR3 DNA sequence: TGCAGCGTTGCCGAGGACAGGGGACTCTCCTACGAGCAGTACTTC.